This is a list of T cell receptor beta chains from one sample in a study of blood T cell repertoires in COVID-19. TCRdb's table, derived via immunoSEQ multiplex PCR, lists solely in-frame clones and lacks some. The table shows approximately 150,000 clones, with around 80% occurring only once. What was sequenced was peripheral blood. These receptor sequences come from a woman between 65 and 79 years old with acute or convalescent COVID-19. Both conserved end residues are part of each CDR3. The order of the fields is CDR3 protein, V gene, J gene, D gene. The D gene is left open where the match is weak.

CASSFGGGAYEQYF	TRBV28	TRBJ2-7	TRBD2
CASAVADEQFF	TRBV7-2	TRBJ2-1	.
CASSLVFFNYGYTF	TRBV5-6	TRBJ1-2	.
CASAGLAGGQFDTGELFF	TRBV2	TRBJ2-2	TRBD2
CASSQDNPAEAFF	TRBV6-6	TRBJ1-1	.
CASSFGQGTEAFF	TRBV7-6	TRBJ1-1	TRBD1
CASSSRLGQEHQPQHF	TRBV28	TRBJ1-5	.
CSVQTGANEKLFF	TRBV29-1	TRBJ1-4	TRBD1
CATSDTTSRTDTQYF	TRBV24-1	TRBJ2-3	TRBD2
CASSLGGQDATF	TRBV7-9	TRBJ1-2	.
CASSQVNTEAFF	TRBV19	TRBJ1-1	.
CASSAAPGRLYGYTF	TRBV9	TRBJ1-2	.
CASSEEYLGHLKTAFF	TRBV6-1	TRBJ1-1	.
CASSLAGVAGNTIYF	TRBV7-8	TRBJ1-3	.
CASGTGLAQYNEQFF	TRBV7-9	TRBJ2-1	TRBD1
CTSSQKTPRGSNEQFF	TRBV1	TRBJ2-1	.